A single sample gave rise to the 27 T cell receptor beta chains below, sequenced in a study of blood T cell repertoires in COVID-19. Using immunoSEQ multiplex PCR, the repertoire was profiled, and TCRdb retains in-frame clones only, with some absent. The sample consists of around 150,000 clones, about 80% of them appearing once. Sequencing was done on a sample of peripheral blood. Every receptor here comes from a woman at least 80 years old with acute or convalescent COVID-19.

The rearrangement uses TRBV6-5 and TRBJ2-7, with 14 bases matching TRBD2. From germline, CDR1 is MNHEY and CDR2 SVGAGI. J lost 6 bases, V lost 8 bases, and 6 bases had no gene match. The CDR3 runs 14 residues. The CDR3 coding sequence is TGTGCCAGCTGGGGGACTAGCGGGAGTTCCGAGCAGTACTTC. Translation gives CASWGTSGSSEQYF.

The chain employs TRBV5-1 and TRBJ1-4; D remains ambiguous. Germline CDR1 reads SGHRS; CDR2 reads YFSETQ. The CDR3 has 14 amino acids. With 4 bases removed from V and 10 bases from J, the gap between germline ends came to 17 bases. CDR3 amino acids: CASSPSDTVGKLFF. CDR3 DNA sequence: TGCGCCAGCAGCCCGAGTGACACTGTCGGAAAACTGTTTTTT.

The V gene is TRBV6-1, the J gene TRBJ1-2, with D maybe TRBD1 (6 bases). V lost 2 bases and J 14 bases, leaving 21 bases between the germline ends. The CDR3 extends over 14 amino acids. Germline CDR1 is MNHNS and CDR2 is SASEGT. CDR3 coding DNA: TGTGCCAGCAGTGAAATATTAGCAGGGGTTGGATATACCTTC. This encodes CASSEILAGVGYTF.

CDR3 sequence: CATSDRGGRGNEQFF. CDR3 nucleotides: TGTGCCACCAGTGATCGAGGCGGGAGGGGAAATGAGCAGTTCTTC. This chain links TRBV24-1 with TRBJ2-1; 9 nucleotides match TRBD2. Per the germline V gene, CDR1 is KGHDR and CDR2 is SFDVKD. The length of the CDR3 is 15 residues. V lost 3 bases, J lost 7 bases, and 6 bases stayed unmatched.

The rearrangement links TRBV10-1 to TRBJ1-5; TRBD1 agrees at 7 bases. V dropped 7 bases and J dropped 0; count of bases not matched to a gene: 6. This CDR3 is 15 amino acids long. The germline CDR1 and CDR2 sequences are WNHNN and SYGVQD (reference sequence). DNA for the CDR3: TGCGCCAGCACCCTGGACAGGTATAGCAATCAGCCCCAGCATTTT. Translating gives CASTLDRYSNQPQHF.

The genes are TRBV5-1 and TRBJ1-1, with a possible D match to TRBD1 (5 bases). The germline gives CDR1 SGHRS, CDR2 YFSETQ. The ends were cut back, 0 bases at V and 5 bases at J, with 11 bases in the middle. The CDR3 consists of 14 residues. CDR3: CASSLETVGTEAFF. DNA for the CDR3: TGCGCCAGCAGCTTGGAGACAGTGGGGACTGAAGCTTTCTTT. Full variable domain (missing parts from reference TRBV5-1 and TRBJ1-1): KAGVTQTPRYLIKTRGQQVTLSCSPISGHRSVSWYQQTPGQGLQFLFEYFSETQRNKGNFPGRFSGRQFSNSRSEMNVSTLELGDSALYLCASSLETVGTEAFFGQGTRLTVV.

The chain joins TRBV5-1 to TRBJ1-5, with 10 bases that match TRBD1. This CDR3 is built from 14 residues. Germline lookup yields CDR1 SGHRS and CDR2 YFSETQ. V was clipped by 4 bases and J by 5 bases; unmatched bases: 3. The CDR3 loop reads CASSTGTGDQPQHF. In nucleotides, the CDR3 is TGCGCCAGCAGCACCGGGACAGGGGATCAGCCCCAGCATTTT.

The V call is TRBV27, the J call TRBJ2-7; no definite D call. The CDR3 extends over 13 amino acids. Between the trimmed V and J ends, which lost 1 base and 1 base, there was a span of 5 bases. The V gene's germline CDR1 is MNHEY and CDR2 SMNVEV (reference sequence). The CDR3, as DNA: TGTGCCAGCAGTTTATATGAGTCCTACGAGCAGTACTTC. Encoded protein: CASSLYESYEQYF.

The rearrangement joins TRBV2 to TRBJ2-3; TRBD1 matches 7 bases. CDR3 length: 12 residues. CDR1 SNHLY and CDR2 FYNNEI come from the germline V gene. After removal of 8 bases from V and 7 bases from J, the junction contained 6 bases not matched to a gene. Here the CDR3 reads CASSTTGNTQYF. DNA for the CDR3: TGTGCCAGCTCGACGACAGGGAATACGCAGTATTTT.

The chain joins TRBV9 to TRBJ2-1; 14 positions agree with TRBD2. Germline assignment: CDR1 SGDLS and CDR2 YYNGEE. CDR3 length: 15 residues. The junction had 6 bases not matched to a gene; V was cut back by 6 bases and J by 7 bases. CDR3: CASTSGTSGSNEQFF. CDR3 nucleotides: TGTGCCAGCACCTCAGGGACTAGCGGGAGTAATGAGCAGTTCTTC.

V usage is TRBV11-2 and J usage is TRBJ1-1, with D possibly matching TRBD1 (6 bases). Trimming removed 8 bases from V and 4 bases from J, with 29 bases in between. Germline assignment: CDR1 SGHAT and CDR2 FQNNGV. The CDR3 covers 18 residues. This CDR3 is CASGTTGTQGWGGTEAFF. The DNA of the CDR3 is TGTGCCAGCGGAACAACCGGGACACAGGGATGGGGGGGCACTGAAGCTTTCTTT.

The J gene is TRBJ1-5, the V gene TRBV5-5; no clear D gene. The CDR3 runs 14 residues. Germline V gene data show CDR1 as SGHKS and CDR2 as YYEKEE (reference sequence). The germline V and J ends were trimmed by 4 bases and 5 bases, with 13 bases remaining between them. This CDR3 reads CASSLVAMDQPQHF. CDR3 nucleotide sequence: TGTGCCAGCAGCCTTGTGGCAATGGATCAGCCCCAGCATTTT.

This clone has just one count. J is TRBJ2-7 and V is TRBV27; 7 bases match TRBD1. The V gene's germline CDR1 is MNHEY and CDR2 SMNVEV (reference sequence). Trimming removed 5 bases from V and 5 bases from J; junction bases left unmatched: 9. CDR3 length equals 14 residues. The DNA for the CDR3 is TGTGCCAGCAGTCTCTTCAGGGGGTGGGACGAGCAGTACTTC. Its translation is CASSLFRGWDEQYF.

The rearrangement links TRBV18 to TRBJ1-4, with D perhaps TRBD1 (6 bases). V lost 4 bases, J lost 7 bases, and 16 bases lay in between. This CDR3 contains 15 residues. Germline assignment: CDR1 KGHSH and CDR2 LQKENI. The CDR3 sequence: CASSQSGGDGEKLFF. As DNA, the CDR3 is TGTGCCAGCTCACAATCGGGGGGCGACGGTGAAAAACTGTTTTTT.

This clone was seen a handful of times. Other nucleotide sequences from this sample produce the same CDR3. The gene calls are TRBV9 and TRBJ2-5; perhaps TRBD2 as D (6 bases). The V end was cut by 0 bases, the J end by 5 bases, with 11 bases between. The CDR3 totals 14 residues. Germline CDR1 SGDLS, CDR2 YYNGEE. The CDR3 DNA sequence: TGTGCCAGCAGCGTAGGCCAGGCGGGGGAGACCCAGTACTTC. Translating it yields CASSVGQAGETQYF.

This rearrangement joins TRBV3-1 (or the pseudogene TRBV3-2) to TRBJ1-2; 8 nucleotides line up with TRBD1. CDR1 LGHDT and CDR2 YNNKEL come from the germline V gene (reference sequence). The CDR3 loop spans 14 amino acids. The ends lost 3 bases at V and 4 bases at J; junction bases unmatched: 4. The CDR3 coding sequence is TGTGCCAGCAGCCAGCCAGGGGGCGGCTATGGCTACACCTTC. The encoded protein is CASSQPGGGYGYTF.

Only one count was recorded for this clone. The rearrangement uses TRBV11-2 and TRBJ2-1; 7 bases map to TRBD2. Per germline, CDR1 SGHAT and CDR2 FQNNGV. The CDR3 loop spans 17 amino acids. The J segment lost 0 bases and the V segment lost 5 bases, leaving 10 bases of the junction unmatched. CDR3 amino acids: CASSGRTSTVSYNEQFF. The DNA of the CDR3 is TGTGCCAGCAGCGGACGGACTAGTACTGTCTCCTACAATGAGCAGTTCTTC. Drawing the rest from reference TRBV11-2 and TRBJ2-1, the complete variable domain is EAGVAQSPRYKIIEKRQSVAFWCNPISGHATLYWYQQILGQGPKLLIQFQNNGVVDDSQLPKDRFSAERLKGVDSTLKIQPAKLEDSAVYLCASSGRTSTVSYNEQFFGPGTRLTVL.

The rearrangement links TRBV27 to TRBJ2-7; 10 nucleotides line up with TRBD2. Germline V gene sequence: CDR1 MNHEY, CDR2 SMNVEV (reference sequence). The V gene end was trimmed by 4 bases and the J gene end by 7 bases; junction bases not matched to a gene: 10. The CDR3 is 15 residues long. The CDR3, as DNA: TGTGCCAGCAGTTCACCGGGACTAGCGTACTGGGAGCAGTACTTC. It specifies CASSSPGLAYWEQYF.

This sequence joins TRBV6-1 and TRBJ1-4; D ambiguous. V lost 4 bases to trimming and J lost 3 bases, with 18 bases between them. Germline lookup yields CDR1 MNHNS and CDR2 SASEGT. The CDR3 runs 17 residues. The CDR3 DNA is TGTGCCAGCAGTGGAGGTCGGCACGGAGCGGCTAATGAAAAACTGTTTTTT. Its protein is CASSGGRHGAANEKLFF.

CDR3 residues: CASSYSGQPYNEQFF. The CDR3, as DNA: TGTGCCAGCAGTTACTCCGGACAGCCATACAATGAGCAGTTCTTC. V and J are TRBV6-6 and TRBJ2-1, with D maybe TRBD1 (6 bases). CDR3 size: 15 residues. Trimming took 0 bases from V and 4 from J, leaving 10 bases between them. Per germline, CDR1 MNHNY and CDR2 SVGAGI (reference sequence).

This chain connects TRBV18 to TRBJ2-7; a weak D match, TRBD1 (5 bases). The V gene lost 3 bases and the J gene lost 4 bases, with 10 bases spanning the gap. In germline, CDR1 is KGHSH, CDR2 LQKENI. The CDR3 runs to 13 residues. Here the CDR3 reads CASSPTATYEQYF. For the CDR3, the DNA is TGTGCCAGCTCACCGACAGCGACTTACGAGCAGTACTTC.

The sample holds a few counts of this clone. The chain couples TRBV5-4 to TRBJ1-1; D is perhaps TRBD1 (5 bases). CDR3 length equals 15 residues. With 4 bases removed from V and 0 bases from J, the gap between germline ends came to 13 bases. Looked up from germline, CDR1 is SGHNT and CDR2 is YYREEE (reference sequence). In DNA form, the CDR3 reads TGTGCCAGCAGCCGATCCGGGGGTTTGAACACTGAAGCTTTCTTT. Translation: CASSRSGGLNTEAFF. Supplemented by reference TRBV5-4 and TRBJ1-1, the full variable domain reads ETGVTQSPTHLIKTRGQQVTLRCSSQSGHNTVSWYQQALGQGPQFIFQYYREEENGRGNFPPRFSGLQFPNYSSELNVNALELDDSALYLCASSRSGGLNTEAFFGQGTRLTVV.

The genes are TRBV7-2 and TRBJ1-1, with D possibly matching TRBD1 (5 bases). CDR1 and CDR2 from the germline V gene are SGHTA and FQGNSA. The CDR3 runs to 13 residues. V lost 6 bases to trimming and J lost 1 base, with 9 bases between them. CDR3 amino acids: CASSWDWNTEAFF. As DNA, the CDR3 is TGTGCCAGCAGTTGGGACTGGAACACTGAAGCTTTCTTT.

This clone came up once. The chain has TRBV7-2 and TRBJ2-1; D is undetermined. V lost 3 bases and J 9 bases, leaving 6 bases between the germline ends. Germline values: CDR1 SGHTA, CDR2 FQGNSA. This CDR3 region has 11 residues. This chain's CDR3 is CASSLGREQFF. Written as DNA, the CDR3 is TGTGCCAGCAGCTTGGGCCGTGAGCAGTTCTTC.

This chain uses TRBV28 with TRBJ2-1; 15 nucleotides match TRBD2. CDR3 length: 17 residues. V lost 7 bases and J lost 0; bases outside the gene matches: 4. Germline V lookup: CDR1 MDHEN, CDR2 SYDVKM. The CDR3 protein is CASKGTSGRNSYNEQFF. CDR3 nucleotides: TGTGCCAGCAAAGGGACTAGCGGGAGGAACTCCTACAATGAGCAGTTCTTC.

CDR3 loop: CASNPLGRNEQFF. DNA for the CDR3: TGTGCCAGCAATCCCCTGGGCAGGAATGAGCAGTTCTTC. The J gene is TRBJ2-1, the V gene TRBV6-5; D unclear. The V and J ends lost 7 bases and 7 bases respectively, with 14 bases between them. The CDR3 is 13 amino acids. Germline-derived CDR1 and CDR2 are MNHEY and SVGAGI.

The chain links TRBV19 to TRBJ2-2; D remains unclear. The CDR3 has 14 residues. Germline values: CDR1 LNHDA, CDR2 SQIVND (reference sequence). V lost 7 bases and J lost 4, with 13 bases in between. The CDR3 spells CASNFMFPTGELFF. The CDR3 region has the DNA TGTGCCAGTAATTTTATGTTCCCCACCGGGGAGCTGTTTTTT. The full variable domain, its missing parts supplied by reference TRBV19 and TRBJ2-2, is DGGITQSPKYLFRKEGQNVTLSCEQNLNHDAMYWYRQDPGQGLRLIYYSQIVNDFQKGDIAEGYSVSREKKESFPLTVTSAQKNPTAFYLCASNFMFPTGELFFGEGSRLTVL.